This T cell receptor (beta chain) was captured in a study of blood T cell repertoires in COVID-19. Study-level background: The United States, Italy and Spain provided the acute and convalescent COVID-19 samples.

The age range of participants was about 18 to 100 years, with residence in around 22 US areas. Participants had their cohort set by participant-reported clinical history. The CDR3 runs 22 residues. J was trimmed by 0 bases and V by 5 bases; bases with no gene match: 21. The germline CDR1 and CDR2 sequences are MNHNY and SVGAGI (reference sequence). Original data processing: Amplification from reference gene primers served as the basis for estimated nucleated cell counts. Libraries were prepared by immunoSEQ multiplex PCR; TCRdb keeps only in-frame clonotypes and omits some of them. From that table come the V and J calls and clone size; the DNA was used to work out D and trimming. The table has 200,000 to 250,000 clones, about 91% seen once.

The sequencing input was PBMCs or T cells enriched from blood (not recorded which). The chain employs TRBV6-6 and TRBJ2-2, with 10 bases aligning to TRBD2. The receptor comes from a woman in her 30s with acute COVID-19. The CDR3 loop reads CASSHTPLRIKRGGSNTGELFF. The CDR3 nucleotides read TGTGCCAGCAGTCACACCCCACTCCGAATCAAGCGGGGGGGCTCGAACACCGGGGAGCTGTTTTTT.